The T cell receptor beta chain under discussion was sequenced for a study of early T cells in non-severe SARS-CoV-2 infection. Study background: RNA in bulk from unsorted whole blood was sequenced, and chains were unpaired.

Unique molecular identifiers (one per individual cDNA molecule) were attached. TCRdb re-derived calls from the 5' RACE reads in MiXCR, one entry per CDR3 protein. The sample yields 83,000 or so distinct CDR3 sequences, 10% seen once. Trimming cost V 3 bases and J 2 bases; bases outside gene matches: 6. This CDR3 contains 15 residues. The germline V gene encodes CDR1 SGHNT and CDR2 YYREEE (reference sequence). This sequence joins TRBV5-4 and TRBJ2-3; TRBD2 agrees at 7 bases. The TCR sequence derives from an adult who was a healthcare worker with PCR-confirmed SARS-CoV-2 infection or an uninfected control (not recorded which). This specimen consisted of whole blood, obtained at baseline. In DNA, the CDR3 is TGTGCCAGCAGCTCCCCAGCGGGGTACACAGATACGCAGTATTTT. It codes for CASSSPAGYTDTQYF.